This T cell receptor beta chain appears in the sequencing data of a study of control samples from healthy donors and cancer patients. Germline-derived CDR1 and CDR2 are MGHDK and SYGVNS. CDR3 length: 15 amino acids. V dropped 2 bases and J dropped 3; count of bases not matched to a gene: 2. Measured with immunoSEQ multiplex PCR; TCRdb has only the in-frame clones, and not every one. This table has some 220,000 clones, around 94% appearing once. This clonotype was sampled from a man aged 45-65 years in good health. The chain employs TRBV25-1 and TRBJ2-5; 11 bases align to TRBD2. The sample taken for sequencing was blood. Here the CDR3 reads CASSELAGGKETQYF. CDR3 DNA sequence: TGTGCCAGCAGTGAACTAGCGGGGGGTAAAGAGACCCAGTACTTC. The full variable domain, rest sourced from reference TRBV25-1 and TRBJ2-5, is EADIYQTPRYLVIGTGKKITLECSQTMGHDKMYWYQQDPGMELHLIHYSYGVNSTEKGDLSSESTVSRIRTEHFPLTLESARPSHTSQYLCASSELAGGKETQYFGPGTRLLVL.